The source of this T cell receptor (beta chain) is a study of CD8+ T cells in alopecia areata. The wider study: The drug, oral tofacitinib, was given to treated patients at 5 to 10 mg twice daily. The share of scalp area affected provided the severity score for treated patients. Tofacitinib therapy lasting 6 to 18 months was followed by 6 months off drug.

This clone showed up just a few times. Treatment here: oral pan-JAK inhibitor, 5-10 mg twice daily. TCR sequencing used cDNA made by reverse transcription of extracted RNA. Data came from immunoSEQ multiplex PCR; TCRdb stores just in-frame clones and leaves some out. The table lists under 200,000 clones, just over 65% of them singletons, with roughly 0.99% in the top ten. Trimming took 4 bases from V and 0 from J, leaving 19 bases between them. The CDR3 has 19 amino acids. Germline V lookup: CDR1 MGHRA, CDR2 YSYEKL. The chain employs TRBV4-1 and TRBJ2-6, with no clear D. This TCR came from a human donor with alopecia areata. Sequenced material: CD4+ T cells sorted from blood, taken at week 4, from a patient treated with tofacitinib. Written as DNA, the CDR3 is TGCGCCAGCAGCCCGATCGGCAGATCACAAAGCTCTGGGGCCAACGTCCTGACTTTC. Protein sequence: CASSPIGRSQSSGANVLTF.